Below, 9 T cell receptor beta chains from the same sample are listed, as sequenced in a study of identical twins. From the 5' RACE reads, TCRdb called clonotypes with MiXCR, one entry per CDR3 protein. The sample includes approximately 190,000 distinct CDR3 sequences, 15% to 20% of them seen just once. In addition, the sample was reused for a study of T cells expressing NK-cell markers.

Sequencing was performed on CD8+ T cells sorted from blood. All receptors come from a woman under 30 in good health.

V usage is TRBV29-1 and J usage is TRBJ2-3, with D uncertain. The V and J ends lost 3 bases and 0 bases respectively, with 7 bases between them. Looked up from germline, CDR1 is SQVTM and CDR2 is ANQGSEA. The CDR3 consists of 13 residues. The CDR3 spells CSVDTPSTDTQYF. The CDR3 DNA is TGCAGCGTTGACACACCGAGCACAGATACGCAGTATTTT.

The chain is built from TRBV4-2 and TRBJ2-1; no reliable D call. Looked up from germline, CDR1 is LGHNA and CDR2 is YNFKEQ. Trimming removed 0 bases at V and 2 bases at J, with 8 bases between. The CDR3 is 15 amino acids. The CDR3 nucleotides read TGTGCCAGCAGCCAAGAGCGTTTGCCCTACAATGAGCAGTTCTTC. Its translation: CASSQERLPYNEQFF.

This clonotype has a handful of counts. For the CDR3, the DNA is TGTGCCAGCGGATATGGGGGCGGGGAGCTGTTTTTT. Its protein is CASGYGGGELFF. This chain joins TRBV27 and TRBJ2-2; the D gene could be TRBD1 or TRBD2 (5 bases each). The CDR3 totals 12 residues. Per germline, CDR1 MNHEY and CDR2 SMNVEV (reference sequence). The V gene lost 8 bases and the J gene lost 7 bases, with 11 bases spanning the gap.

This clonotype appeared a few times. The chain is built from TRBV6-1 and TRBJ1-1, with D hard to call. The V and J ends lost 7 bases and 1 base respectively, with 10 bases between them. The CDR3 is made up of 13 amino acids. From germline, CDR1 is MNHNS and CDR2 SASEGT. CDR3 DNA: TGTGCCAGCACCCCGGGTTGGAACACTGAAGCTTTCTTT. Its protein product is CASTPGWNTEAFF.

The chain employs TRBV7-2 and TRBJ1-1; a possible D gene is TRBD1 (6 bases). The V and J ends lost 5 bases and 5 bases respectively, with 12 bases between them. Per the germline V gene, CDR1 is SGHTA and CDR2 is FQGNSA. This CDR3 is 13 amino acids long. The CDR3 DNA reads as TGTGCCAGCAGCCGGGGGGCGCGGACTGAAGCTTTCTTT. Translating it yields CASSRGARTEAFF.

This clonotype was detected a few times. V and J are TRBV12-3 or TRBV12-4 and TRBJ1-1; no definite D call. V was trimmed by 7 bases and J by 5 bases, leaving 14 bases between them. The CDR3 is made up of 13 amino acids. The DNA for the CDR3 is TGTGCCAGCACCTACGCTCTGGGGACTGAAGCTTTCTTT. Translating it yields CASTYALGTEAFF.

The CDR3 reads CASSADGGETQYF. In DNA form, the CDR3 reads TGTGCCAGCAGCGCCGACGGGGGGGAGACCCAGTACTTC. The chain has TRBV12-3 or TRBV12-4 and TRBJ2-5; 7 bases line up with TRBD2. V was pared by 6 bases and J by 5 bases, with 6 bases of the junction left unmatched. The CDR3 is 13 amino acids.

This clonotype showed up many times. The rearrangement links TRBV5-1 to TRBJ2-3, with D maybe TRBD1 (6 bases). Trimming shortened V by 6 bases and J by 9 bases, and 14 bases separated the two germline ends. The CDR3 spans 12 residues. Germline V lookup: CDR1 SGHRS, CDR2 YFSETQ. CDR3 amino acids: CASTRGGETQYF. Here the CDR3 DNA reads TGCGCCAGCACCCGAGGGGGAGAGACGCAGTATTTT. Supplemented by reference TRBV5-1 and TRBJ2-3, the full variable domain reads KAGVTQTPRYLIKTRGQQVTLSCSPISGHRSVSWYQQTPGQGLQFLFEYFSETQRNKGNFPGRFSGRQFSNSRSEMNVSTLELGDSALYLCASTRGGETQYFGPGTRLTVL.

This clonotype has just a few counts. The chain combines TRBV4-1 with TRBJ1-1; weak D call: TRBD1 (5 bases). Trimming removed 1 base at V and 14 bases at J, with 17 bases between. The CDR3 spans 13 residues. Germline V CDR1 and CDR2: MGHRA, YSYEKL. CDR3 nucleotide sequence: TGCGCCAGCAGCCAAGGATCGGACCGGGACGCATTCTTT. Amino acid sequence: CASSQGSDRDAFF.